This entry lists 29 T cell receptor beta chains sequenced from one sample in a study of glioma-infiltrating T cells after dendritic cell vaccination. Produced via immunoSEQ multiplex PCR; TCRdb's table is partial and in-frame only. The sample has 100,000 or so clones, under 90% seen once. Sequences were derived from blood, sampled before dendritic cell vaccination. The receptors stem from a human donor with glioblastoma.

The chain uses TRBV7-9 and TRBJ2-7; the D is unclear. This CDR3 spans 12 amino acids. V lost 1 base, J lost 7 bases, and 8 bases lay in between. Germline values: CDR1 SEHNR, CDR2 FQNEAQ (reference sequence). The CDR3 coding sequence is TGTGCCAGCAGCTTAGTCTCAGATGAGCAGTACTTC. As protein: CASSLVSDEQYF.

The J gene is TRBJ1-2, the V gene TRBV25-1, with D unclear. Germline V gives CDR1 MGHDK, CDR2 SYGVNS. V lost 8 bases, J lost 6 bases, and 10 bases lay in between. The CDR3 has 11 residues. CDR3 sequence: CASEGGDGYTF. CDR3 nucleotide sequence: TGTGCCAGCGAGGGCGGGGATGGCTACACCTTC.

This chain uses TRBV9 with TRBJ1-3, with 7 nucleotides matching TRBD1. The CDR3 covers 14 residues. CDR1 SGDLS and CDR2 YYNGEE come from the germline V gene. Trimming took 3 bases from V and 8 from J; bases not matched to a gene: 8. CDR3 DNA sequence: TGTGCCAGCAGCGGAAGGGACAGCGGTGACACCATATATTTT. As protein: CASSGRDSGDTIYF.

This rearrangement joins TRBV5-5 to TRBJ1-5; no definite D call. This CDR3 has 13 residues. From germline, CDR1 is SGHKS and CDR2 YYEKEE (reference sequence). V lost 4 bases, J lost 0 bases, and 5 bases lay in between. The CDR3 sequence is CASSQDSNQPQHF. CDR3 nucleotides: TGTGCCAGCAGCCAGGATAGCAATCAGCCCCAGCATTTT.

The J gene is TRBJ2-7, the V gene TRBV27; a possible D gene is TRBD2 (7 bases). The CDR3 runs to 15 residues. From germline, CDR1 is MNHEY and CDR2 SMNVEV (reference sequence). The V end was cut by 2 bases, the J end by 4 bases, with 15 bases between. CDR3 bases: TGTGCCAGCAGTTTAGCGGAGGGGGGGAGGTACGAGCAGTACTTC. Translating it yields CASSLAEGGRYEQYF.

The CDR3 region is CATRPVMQSYEQYF. In DNA form, the CDR3 reads TGTGCCACCCGTCCGGTGATGCAATCCTACGAGCAGTACTTC. The rearrangement uses TRBV10-3 and TRBJ2-7; D is undetermined. Deletions cut 10 bases from V and 1 base from J, with 17 bases between. The CDR3 has 14 amino acids. Germline assignment: CDR1 ENHRY and CDR2 SYGVKD.

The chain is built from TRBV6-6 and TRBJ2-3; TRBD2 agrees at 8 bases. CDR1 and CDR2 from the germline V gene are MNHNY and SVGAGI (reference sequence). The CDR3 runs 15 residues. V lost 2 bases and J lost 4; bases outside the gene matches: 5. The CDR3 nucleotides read TGTGCCAGCAGTTACCAGCGGGGGTCCCCAGATACGCAGTATTTT. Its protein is CASSYQRGSPDTQYF.

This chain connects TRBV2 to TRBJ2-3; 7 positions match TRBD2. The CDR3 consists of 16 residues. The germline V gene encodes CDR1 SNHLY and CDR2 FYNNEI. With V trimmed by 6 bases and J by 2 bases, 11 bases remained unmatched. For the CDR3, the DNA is TGTGCCAGCAGCCAACCCCCAGCGGGGAACACAGATACGCAGTATTTT. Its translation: CASSQPPAGNTDTQYF.

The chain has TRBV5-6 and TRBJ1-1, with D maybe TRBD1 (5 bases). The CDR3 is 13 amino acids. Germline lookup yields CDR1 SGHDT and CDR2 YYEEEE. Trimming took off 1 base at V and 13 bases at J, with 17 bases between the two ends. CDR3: CASSLLVGQKLFF. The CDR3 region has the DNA TGTGCCAGCAGCTTGTTGGTGGGGCAGAAGCTTTTCTTT. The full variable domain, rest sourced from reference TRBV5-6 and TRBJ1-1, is DAGVTQSPTHLIKTRGQQVTLRCSPKSGHDTVSWYQQALGQGPQFIFQYYEEEERQRGNFPDRFSGHQFPNYSSELNVNALLLGDSALYLCASSLLVGQKLFFGQGTRLTVV.

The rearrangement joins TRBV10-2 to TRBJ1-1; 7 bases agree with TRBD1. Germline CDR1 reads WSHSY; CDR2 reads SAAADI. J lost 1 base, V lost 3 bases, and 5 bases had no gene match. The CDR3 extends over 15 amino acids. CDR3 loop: CASSERQGGNTEAFF. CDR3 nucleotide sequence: TGCGCCAGCAGTGAAAGACAGGGTGGGAACACTGAAGCTTTCTTT.

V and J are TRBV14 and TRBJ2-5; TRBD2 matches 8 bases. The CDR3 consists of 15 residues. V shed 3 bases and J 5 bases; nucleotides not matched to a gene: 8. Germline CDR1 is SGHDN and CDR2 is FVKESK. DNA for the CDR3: TGTGCCAGCAGCCATGGGCTAGCGGGTATGGAGACCCAGTACTTC. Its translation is CASSHGLAGMETQYF.

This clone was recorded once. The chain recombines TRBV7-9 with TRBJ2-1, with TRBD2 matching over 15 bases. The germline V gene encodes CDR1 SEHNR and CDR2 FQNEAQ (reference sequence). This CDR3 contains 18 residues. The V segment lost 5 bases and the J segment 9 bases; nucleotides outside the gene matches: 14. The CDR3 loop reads CASSPGLAGGQRFGEQFF. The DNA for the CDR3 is TGTGCCAGCAGCCCCGGACTAGCGGGGGGGCAAAGATTCGGTGAGCAGTTCTTC.

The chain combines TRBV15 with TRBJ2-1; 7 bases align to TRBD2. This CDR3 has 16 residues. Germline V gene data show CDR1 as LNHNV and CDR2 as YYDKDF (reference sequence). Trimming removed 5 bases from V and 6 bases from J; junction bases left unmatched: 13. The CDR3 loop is CATSPVGSGPLNEQFF. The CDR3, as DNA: TGTGCCACCAGCCCCGTTGGTAGCGGGCCCCTCAATGAGCAGTTCTTC.

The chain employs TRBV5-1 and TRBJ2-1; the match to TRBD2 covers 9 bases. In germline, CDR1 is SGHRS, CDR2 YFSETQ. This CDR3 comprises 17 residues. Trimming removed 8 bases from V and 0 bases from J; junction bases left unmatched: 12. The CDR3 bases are TGCGCCAGGATTGAGAGTAGTAGCGGGAGCTCCTACAATGAGCAGTTCTTC. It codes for CARIESSSGSSYNEQFF.

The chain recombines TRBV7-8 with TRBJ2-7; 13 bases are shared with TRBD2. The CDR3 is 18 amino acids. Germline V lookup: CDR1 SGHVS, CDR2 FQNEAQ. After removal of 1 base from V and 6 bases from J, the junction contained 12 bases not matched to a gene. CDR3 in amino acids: CASSLEPSLLAGGLEQYF. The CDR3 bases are TGTGCCAGCAGCTTAGAGCCTTCGTTACTAGCGGGAGGGCTCGAGCAGTACTTC.

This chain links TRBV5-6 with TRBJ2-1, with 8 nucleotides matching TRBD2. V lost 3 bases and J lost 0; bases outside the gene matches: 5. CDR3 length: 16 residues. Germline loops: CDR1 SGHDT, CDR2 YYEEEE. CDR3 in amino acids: CASSYLAGDSYNEQFF. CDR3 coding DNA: TGTGCCAGCAGCTATCTAGCGGGTGACTCCTACAATGAGCAGTTCTTC.

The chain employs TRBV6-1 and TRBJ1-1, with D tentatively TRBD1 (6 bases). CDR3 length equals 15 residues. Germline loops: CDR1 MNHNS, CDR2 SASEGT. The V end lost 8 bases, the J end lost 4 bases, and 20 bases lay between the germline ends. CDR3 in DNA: TGTGCCAGCCATCACCCAGGGGACATTATCACTGAAGCTTTCTTT. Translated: CASHHPGDIITEAFF.

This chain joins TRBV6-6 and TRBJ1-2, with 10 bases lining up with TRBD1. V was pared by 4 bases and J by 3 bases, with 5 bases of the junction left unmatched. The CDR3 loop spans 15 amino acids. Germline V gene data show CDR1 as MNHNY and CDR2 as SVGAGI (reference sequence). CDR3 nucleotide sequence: TGTGCCAGCAGTTCCCGACAGGGGGCCGACTATGGCTACACCTTC. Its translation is CASSSRQGADYGYTF.

The CDR3 here is CATWDRVSYEQYF. As DNA, the CDR3 is TGTGCCACCTGGGACAGGGTTTCCTACGAGCAGTACTTC. The chain carries TRBV6-6 and TRBJ2-7, with 9 positions matching TRBD1. V shed 10 bases and J 1 base; nucleotides not matched to a gene: 5. The CDR3 totals 13 residues. Germline CDR1 MNHNY, CDR2 SVGAGI (reference sequence).

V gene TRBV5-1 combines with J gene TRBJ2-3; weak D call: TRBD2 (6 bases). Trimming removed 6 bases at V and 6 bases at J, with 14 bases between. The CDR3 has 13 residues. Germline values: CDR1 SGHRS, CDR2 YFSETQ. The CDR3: CASTLNSGDTQYF. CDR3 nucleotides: TGCGCCAGCACCTTAAATAGCGGTGATACGCAGTATTTT. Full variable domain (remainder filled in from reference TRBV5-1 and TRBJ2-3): KAGVTQTPRYLIKTRGQQVTLSCSPISGHRSVSWYQQTPGQGLQFLFEYFSETQRNKGNFPGRFSGRQFSNSRSEMNVSTLELGDSALYLCASTLNSGDTQYFGPGTRLTVL.

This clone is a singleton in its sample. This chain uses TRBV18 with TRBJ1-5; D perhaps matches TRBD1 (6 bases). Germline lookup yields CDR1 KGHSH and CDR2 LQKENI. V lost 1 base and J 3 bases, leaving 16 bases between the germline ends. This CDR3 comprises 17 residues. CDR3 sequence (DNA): TGTGCCAGCTCACCACAGGGGGTAACTTCAGACAATCAGCCCCAGCATTTT. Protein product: CASSPQGVTSDNQPQHF.

The CDR3 DNA sequence: TGTGCCAGCAGTGAAGCCCGGGGTTCTGGCAATCAGCCCCAGCATTTT. It is translated as CASSEARGSGNQPQHF. This chain links TRBV6-1 with TRBJ1-5; D gene uncertain. The CDR3 extends over 16 amino acids. V lost 0 bases and J 2 bases, leaving 11 bases between the germline ends. Germline V gene data show CDR1 as MNHNS and CDR2 as SASEGT.

The CDR3 coding sequence is TGTGCCAGCTCACCGGTAGGCCCCACGGGCAATGAGCAGTTCTTC. Its protein product is CASSPVGPTGNEQFF. The chain employs TRBV18 and TRBJ2-1, with unresolved D. Germline assignment: CDR1 KGHSH and CDR2 LQKENI. The V and J ends lost 3 bases and 6 bases respectively, with 15 bases between them. The CDR3 contains 15 residues.

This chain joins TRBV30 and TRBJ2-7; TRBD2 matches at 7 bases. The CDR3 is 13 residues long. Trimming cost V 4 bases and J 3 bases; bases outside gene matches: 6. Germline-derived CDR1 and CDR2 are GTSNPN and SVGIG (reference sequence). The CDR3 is CAWNSGLGYEQYF. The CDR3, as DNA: TGTGCCTGGAATTCCGGACTAGGCTACGAGCAGTACTTC.

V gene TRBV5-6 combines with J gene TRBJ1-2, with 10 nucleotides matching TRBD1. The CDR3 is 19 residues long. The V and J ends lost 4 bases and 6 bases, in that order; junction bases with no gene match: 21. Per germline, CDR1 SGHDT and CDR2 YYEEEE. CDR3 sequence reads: CASSKQPGQGILLTDGYTF. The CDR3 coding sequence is TGTGCCAGCAGCAAACAGCCGGGACAGGGGATCCTACTAACCGATGGCTACACCTTC.

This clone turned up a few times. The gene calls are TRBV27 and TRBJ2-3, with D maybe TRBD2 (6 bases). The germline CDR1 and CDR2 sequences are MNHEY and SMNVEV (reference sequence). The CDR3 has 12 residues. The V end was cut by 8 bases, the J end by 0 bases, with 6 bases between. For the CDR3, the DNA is TGTGCCAGCCGGGGGAGCACAGATACGCAGTATTTT. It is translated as CASRGSTDTQYF.

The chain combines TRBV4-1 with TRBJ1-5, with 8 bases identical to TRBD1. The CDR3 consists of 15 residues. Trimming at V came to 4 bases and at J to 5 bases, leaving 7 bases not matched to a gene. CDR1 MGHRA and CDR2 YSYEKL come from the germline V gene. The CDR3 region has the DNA TGCGCCAGCAGCCGATGGACAGGGAGTCATCAGCCCCAGCATTTT. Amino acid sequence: CASSRWTGSHQPQHF.

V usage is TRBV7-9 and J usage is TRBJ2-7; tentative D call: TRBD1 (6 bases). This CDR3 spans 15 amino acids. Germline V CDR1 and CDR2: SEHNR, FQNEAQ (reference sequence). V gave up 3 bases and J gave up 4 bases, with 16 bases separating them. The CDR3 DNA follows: TGTGCCAGCAGCTTTCAGACAGGCGAAAGGTACGAGCAGTACTTC. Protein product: CASSFQTGERYEQYF. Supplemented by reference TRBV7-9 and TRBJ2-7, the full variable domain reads DTGVSQNPRHKITKRGQNVTFRCDPISEHNRLYWYRQTLGQGPEFLTYFQNEAQLEKSRLLSDRFSAERPKGSFSTLEIQRTEQGDSAMYLCASSFQTGERYEQYFGPGTRLTVT.

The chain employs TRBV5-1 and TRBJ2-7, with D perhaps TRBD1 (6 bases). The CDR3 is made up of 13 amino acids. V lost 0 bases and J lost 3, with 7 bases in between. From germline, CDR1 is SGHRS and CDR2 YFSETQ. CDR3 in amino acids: CASSLGDNYEQYF. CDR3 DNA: TGCGCCAGCAGCTTGGGGGACAACTACGAGCAGTACTTC.